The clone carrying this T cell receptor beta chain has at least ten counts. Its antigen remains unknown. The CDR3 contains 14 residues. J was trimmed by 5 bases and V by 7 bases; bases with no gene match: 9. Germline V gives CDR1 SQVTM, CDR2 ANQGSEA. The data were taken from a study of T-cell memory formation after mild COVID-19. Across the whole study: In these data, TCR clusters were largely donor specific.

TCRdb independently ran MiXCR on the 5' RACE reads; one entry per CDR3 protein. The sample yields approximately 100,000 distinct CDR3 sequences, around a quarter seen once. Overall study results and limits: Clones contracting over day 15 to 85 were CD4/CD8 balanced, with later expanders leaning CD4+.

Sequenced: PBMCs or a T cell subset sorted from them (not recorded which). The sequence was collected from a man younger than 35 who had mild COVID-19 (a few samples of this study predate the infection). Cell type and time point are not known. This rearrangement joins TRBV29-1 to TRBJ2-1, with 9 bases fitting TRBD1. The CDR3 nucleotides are TGCAGCGCACGAGGAGGGACAGGGAACAATGAGCAGTTCTTC. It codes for CSARGGTGNNEQFF.